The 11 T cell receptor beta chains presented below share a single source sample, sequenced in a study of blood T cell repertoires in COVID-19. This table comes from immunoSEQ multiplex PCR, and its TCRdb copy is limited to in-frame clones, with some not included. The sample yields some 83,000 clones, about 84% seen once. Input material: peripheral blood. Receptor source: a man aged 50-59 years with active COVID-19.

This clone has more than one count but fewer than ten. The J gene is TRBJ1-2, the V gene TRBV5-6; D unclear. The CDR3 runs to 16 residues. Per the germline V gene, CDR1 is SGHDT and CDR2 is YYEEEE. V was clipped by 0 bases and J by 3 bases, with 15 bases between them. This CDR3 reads CASSLGPPTADYGYTF. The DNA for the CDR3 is TGTGCCAGCAGCTTGGGACCTCCAACAGCGGACTATGGCTACACCTTC.

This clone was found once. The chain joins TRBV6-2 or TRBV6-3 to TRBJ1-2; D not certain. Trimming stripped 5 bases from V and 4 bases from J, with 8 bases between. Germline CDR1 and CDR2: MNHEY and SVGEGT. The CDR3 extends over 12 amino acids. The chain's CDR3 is CASSPSGYGYTF. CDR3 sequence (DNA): TGTGCCAGCAGTCCCTCCGGCTATGGCTACACCTTC.

The CDR3 region has the DNA TGTGCCAGTGTTAGTCAGGGGCTTTATGGCTACACCTTC. It codes for CASVSQGLYGYTF. The V and J genes are TRBV12-3 or TRBV12-4 and TRBJ1-2; maybe TRBD1 (6 bases). This CDR3 comprises 13 residues. Deletions cut 9 bases from V and 5 bases from J, with 16 bases between.

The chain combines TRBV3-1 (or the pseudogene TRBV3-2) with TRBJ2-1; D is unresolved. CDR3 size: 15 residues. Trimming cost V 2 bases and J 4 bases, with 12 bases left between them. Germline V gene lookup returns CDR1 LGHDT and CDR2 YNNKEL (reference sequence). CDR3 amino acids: CASSQMRQGYNEQFF. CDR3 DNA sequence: TGTGCCAGCAGCCAAATGCGACAAGGATACAATGAGCAGTTCTTC.

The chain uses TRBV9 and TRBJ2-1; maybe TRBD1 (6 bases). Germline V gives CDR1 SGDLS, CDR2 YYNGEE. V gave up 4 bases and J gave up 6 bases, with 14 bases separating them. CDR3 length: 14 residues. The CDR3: CASSSRDITNEQFF. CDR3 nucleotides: TGTGCCAGCAGCTCCCGGGACATTACCAATGAGCAGTTCTTC.

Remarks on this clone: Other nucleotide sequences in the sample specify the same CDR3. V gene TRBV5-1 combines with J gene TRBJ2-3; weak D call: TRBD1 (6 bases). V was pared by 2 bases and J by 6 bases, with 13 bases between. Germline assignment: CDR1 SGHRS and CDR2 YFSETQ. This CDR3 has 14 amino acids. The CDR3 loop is CASSLGQGLDTQYF. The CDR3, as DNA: TGCGCCAGCAGCTTAGGGCAGGGGTTGGATACGCAGTATTTT. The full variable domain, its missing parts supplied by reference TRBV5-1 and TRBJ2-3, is KAGVTQTPRYLIKTRGQQVTLSCSPISGHRSVSWYQQTPGQGLQFLFEYFSETQRNKGNFPGRFSGRQFSNSRSEMNVSTLELGDSALYLCASSLGQGLDTQYFGPGTRLTVL.

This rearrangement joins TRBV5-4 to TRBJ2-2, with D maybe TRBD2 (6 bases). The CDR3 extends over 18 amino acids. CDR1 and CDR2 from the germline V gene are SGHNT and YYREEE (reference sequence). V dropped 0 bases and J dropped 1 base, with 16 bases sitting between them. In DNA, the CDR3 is TGTGCCAGCAGCTTGGCAACGGTAGCGGCCAAGAACACCGGGGAGCTGTTTTTT. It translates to CASSLATVAAKNTGELFF.

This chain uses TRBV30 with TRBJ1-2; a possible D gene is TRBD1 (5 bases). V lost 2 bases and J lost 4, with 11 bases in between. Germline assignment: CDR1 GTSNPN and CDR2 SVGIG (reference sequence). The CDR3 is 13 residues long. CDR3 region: CAWSTTALYGYTF. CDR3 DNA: TGTGCCTGGAGTACGACAGCTCTCTATGGCTACACCTTC.

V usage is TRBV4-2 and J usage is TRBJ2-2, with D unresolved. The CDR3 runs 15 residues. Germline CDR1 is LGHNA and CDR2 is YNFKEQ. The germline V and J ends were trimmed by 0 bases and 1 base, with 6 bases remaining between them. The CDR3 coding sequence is TGTGCCAGCAGCCAAGATCTCGGGAACACCGGGGAGCTGTTTTTT. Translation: CASSQDLGNTGELFF.

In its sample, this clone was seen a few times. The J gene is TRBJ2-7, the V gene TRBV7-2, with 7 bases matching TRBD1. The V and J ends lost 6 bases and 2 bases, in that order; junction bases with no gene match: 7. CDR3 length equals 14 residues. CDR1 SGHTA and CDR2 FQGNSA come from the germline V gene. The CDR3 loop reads CASRSGQPTYEQYF. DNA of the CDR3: TGTGCCAGCAGATCGGGACAGCCTACCTACGAGCAGTACTTC.

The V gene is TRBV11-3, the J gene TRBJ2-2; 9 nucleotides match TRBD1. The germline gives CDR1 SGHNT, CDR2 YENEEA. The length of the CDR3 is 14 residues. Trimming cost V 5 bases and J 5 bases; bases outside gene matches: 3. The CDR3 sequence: CASSPGTGTGELFF. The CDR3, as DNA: TGTGCCAGCAGCCCCGGGACAGGGACCGGGGAGCTGTTTTTT.